This TCR beta chain stems from a study of T cell responses to AZD1222 COVID-19 vaccine. This clone came up once. Its target is unknown. The protocol was immunoSEQ multiplex PCR, while the TCRdb copy is restricted to in-frame clones and leaves out a portion. This table has 90,000 to 120,000 clones, roughly 87% appearing once. Germline values: CDR1 SGHDT, CDR2 YYEEEE. The CDR3 has 16 residues. With 0 bases clipped from V and 2 bases from J, the junction kept 5 bases outside the gene matches. The study, taken as a whole, reports: White British ancestry dominated among donors, who included more females, and clonal diversity was possibly underestimated. When two AZD1222 doses had been given, Spike-specific TCR breadth and depth rose.

This receptor was taken from an adult in good health. The specimen comprised peripheral blood, sampled on day 0 of AZD1222 vaccination. The gene calls are TRBV5-6 and TRBJ2-3, with 8 bases fitting TRBD2. In nucleotides, the CDR3 is TGTGCCAGCAGCTTGGCCCTAGCGGGCCCCACAGATACGCAGTATTTT. Its translation is CASSLALAGPTDTQYF. The full variable domain, its missing parts supplied by reference TRBV5-6 and TRBJ2-3, is DAGVTQSPTHLIKTRGQQVTLRCSPKSGHDTVSWYQQALGQGPQFIFQYYEEEERQRGNFPDRFSGHQFPNYSSELNVNALLLGDSALYLCASSLALAGPTDTQYFGPGTRLTVL.